Following are 20 T cell receptor beta chains from one sample sequenced in a study of T cells expressing NK-cell markers. TCRdb reanalyzed the 5' RACE reads, giving one entry per CDR3 protein sequence and no DNA. In all, the sample yields hundreds of thousands of distinct CDR3 sequences. The source material was blood T cells: a sorted CD56 or NKG2C T cell subset, CD4+ or CD8+ T cells, or bulk PBMC T cells (not recorded which). The receptors were gathered from a man aged 18-70 years in good health.

The gene calls are TRBV19 and TRBJ2-1; TCRdb selects TRBD2, and the lack of DNA leaves this call unchecked. This CDR3 is built from 12 residues. Per germline, CDR1 LNHDA and CDR2 SQIVND (reference sequence). This chain's CDR3 is CASSIKEGEQFF.

V is TRBV6-6 and J is TRBJ2-7. CDR3 length: 12 amino acids. Germline CDR1 is MNHNY and CDR2 is SVGAGI (reference sequence). The CDR3 loop is CASSPQSYEQYF.

V gene TRBV20-1 combines with J gene TRBJ1-6; TCRdb returns TRBD1, unconfirmable since there is no DNA. This CDR3 spans 16 amino acids. Germline V gene lookup returns CDR1 DFQATT and CDR2 SNEGSKA (reference sequence). The CDR3 sequence is CSARPPKGSAYSPLHF.

The rearrangement joins TRBV11-2 to TRBJ2-3; TCRdb indicates TRBD1, and absent DNA this call remains unverified. The CDR3 is 17 residues long. Germline V gives CDR1 SGHAT, CDR2 FQNNGV. The CDR3 sequence is CASSLRLRGGGTDTQYF.

This chain uses TRBV2 with TRBJ2-2; the TCRdb D gene call, TRBD1, has no DNA to confirm it. Germline V gives CDR1 SNHLY, CDR2 FYNNEI. The CDR3 length is 15 residues. CDR3 sequence: CASSMGTGARLKLFF.

This sequence joins TRBV4-2 and TRBJ2-7; TCRdb proposes TRBD2, but this gene call is untestable without DNA. CDR3 length: 16 amino acids. The germline gives CDR1 LGHNA, CDR2 YNFKEQ. The CDR3: CASSRTSGGYSHEQYF.

V is TRBV30 and J is TRBJ2-7; there is no DNA to check the TCRdb D call of TRBD1. This CDR3 has 14 residues. Germline-derived CDR1 and CDR2 are GTSNPN and SVGIG (reference sequence). CDR3 residues: CAWSAGWKSYEQYF.

J is TRBJ2-7 and V is TRBV12-3 or TRBV12-4; absent DNA, TCRdb's TRBD1 call cannot be checked. This CDR3 has 12 residues. The CDR3 spells CASSGQNYEQYF.

V and J are TRBV2 and TRBJ1-4. The germline V gene has CDR1 SNHLY and CDR2 FYNNEI. CDR3 length equals 13 residues. Here the CDR3 reads CASREELMKNCFF.

J is TRBJ2-1 and V is TRBV7-9; TCRdb reports TRBD2, a call that lacks DNA to check it against. CDR1 is SEHNR, CDR2 FQNEAQ, per germline (reference sequence). The CDR3 runs to 16 residues. The CDR3 is CASSPWGLAENNEQFF.

This chain uses TRBV7-8 with TRBJ2-1. The CDR3 consists of 13 residues. CDR1 and CDR2 (germline): SGHVS, FQNEAQ. The CDR3 protein is CASSPGTFTEQFF.

The chain combines TRBV5-6 with TRBJ1-4. The length of the CDR3 is 16 residues. The germline gives CDR1 SGHDT, CDR2 YYEEEE. The CDR3 protein is CASSPRGGRNNEKLFF.

This sequence joins TRBV5-1 and TRBJ2-3; TCRdb's D call of TRBD2 is untestable without DNA. The CDR3 length is 17 residues. The germline V gene has CDR1 SGHRS and CDR2 YFSETQ. CDR3 amino acids: CASSLFAAVGGTDTQYF.

The rearrangement links TRBV10-3 to TRBJ2-3; TCRdb's D call of TRBD1 is untestable without DNA. CDR3 length: 14 residues. Per the germline V gene, CDR1 is ENHRY and CDR2 is SYGVKD. CDR3 loop: CAIRRTGGLDTQYF.

The rearrangement uses TRBV7-3 and TRBJ2-3; TCRdb outputs TRBD2, but without DNA this stays unchecked. Germline lookup yields CDR1 SGHTA and CDR2 FQGTGA. This CDR3 has 17 amino acids. The CDR3 sequence is CASSPRKAGGGTDTQYF.

The chain joins TRBV3-1 to TRBJ2-7; TCRdb's D call, TRBD2, is unchecked because there is no DNA. Germline CDR1 and CDR2: LGHDT and YNNKEL (reference sequence). The CDR3 is 15 residues long. CDR3 residues: CASSQMGTRQNEQYF.

This chain uses TRBV28 with TRBJ1-2. This CDR3 comprises 15 residues. CDR1 is MDHEN and CDR2 is SYDVKM in the germline V gene. The CDR3 is CASQLPPPSNYGYTF.

The rearrangement links TRBV7-9 to TRBJ2-5; the D call from TCRdb, TRBD2, cannot be confirmed without DNA. The germline gives CDR1 SEHNR, CDR2 FQNEAQ (reference sequence). This CDR3 contains 16 residues. CDR3 amino acids: CASSPPAGGPGETQYF.

V and J are TRBV7-6 and TRBJ1-3; the D call of TRBD1 rests on TCRdb alone, since no DNA is present to check it. CDR1 is SGHVS and CDR2 is FNYEAQ in the germline V gene. The CDR3 is 15 amino acids. The CDR3 sequence: CASSPNSGRGNTIYF.

The chain has TRBV7-9 and TRBJ2-5. This CDR3 has 14 residues. Germline assignment: CDR1 SEHNR and CDR2 FQNEAQ (reference sequence). The CDR3 sequence is CASSLNSHLETQYF.